This TCR beta chain was profiled in a study of PD-1 blockade in classical Hodgkin lymphoma. Overall study findings and caveats: Repertoire differences have undefined causes, possibly disease activity or prior therapy. Relative to healthy donors, newly diagnosed patients reportedly had lower baseline TCR diversity, which was reported as lower still in relapsed/refractory patients.

Every one of the patients relapsed after autologous stem cell transplantation (brentuximab vedotin exposure was variable). With respect to this clone: No antigen is known for it.

The germline gives CDR1 WNHNN, CDR2 SYGVQD (reference sequence). CDR3 length: 13 residues. Trimming shortened V by 4 bases and J by 7 bases, and 11 bases separated the two germline ends. Measured with immunoSEQ multiplex PCR; TCRdb has only the in-frame clones, and not every one. The sample consists of approximately 100,000 clones, around nine tenths of them appearing once. The J gene is TRBJ2-1, the V gene TRBV10-1, with D possibly TRBD2 on 6 matching bases. Sample: peripheral blood mononuclear cells (PBMCs), taken at baseline. This TCR came from a human donor with classical Hodgkin lymphoma. CDR3: CASSGRGRNEQFF. In nucleotides, the CDR3 is TGCGCCAGCAGTGGTAGAGGGAGGAATGAGCAGTTCTTC.